What follows are 23 T cell receptor beta chains derived from one specimen sequenced in a study of patients and donors after allogeneic stem cell transplantation. TCRdb reanalysed the RT-PCR reads using MiXCR and keeps one entry per CDR3 protein. This table has about a million distinct CDR3 sequences, approximately 19% appearing once. The specimen was blood, either unsorted or a sorted T cell fraction (not recorded which). Every receptor here comes from a human donor who was either an allogeneic HSCT recipient or a stem cell or donor lymphocyte infusion donor (not recorded which). It is not recorded whose cells these are; they may come from a transplant donor.

This chain joins TRBV7-2 and TRBJ1-5, with unresolved D. Per the germline V gene, CDR1 is SGHTA and CDR2 is FQGNSA. V was clipped by 7 bases and J by 6 bases, with 13 bases between them. CDR3 length equals 13 residues. CDR3 region: CASNLRTGQPQHF. The CDR3 DNA reads TGTGCCAGCAATTTGCGTACCGGTCAGCCCCAGCATTTT. The variable domain in full, completed from reference TRBV7-2 and TRBJ1-5, reads GAGVSQSPSNKVTEKGKDVELRCDPISGHTALYWYRQSLGQGLEFLIYFQGNSAPDKSGLPSDRFSAERTGGSVSTLTIQRTQQEDSAVYLCASNLRTGQPQHFGDGTRLSIL.

This clonotype was recorded a few times. In nucleotides, the CDR3 is TGTGCCAGCAGCTCGGGCCGCTCTGGAAACACCATATATTTT. It codes for CASSSGRSGNTIYF. The chain links TRBV7-9 to TRBJ1-3; D unresolved. Germline CDR1 and CDR2: SEHNR and FQNEAQ (reference sequence). V was clipped by 4 bases and J by 0 bases, with 7 bases between them. This CDR3 spans 14 amino acids.

This clonotype turned up a few times. The chain links TRBV4-3 to TRBJ2-2; 9 nucleotides align to TRBD1. Germline V lookup: CDR1 LGHNA, CDR2 YSLEER. Trimming at V came to 7 bases and at J to 6 bases, leaving 6 bases not matched to a gene. The CDR3 contains 14 residues. The CDR3, as DNA: TGCGCCAGCAACCCGACAGGGGGGGCCGGGGAGCTGTTTTTT. Encoded protein: CASNPTGGAGELFF.

This clonotype has a handful of counts. This chain links TRBV5-5 with TRBJ2-7; 8 bases line up with TRBD2. Germline loops: CDR1 SGHKS, CDR2 YYEKEE (reference sequence). The length of the CDR3 is 15 residues. Unmatched junction bases numbered 11, after V lost 4 bases and J lost 5 bases. This CDR3 reads CASSRRTSPTHEQYF. As DNA, the CDR3 is TGTGCCAGCAGCCGACGGACTAGCCCCACCCACGAGCAGTACTTC.

The chain carries TRBV5-1 and TRBJ2-1; tentative D call: TRBD2 (6 bases). The CDR3 runs 13 residues. Per the germline V gene, CDR1 is SGHRS and CDR2 is YFSETQ. V lost 4 bases and J lost 9, with 14 bases in between. CDR3 sequence: CASSPPGVGEQFF. The DNA for the CDR3 is TGCGCCAGCAGCCCCCCGGGGGTAGGTGAGCAGTTCTTC.

This clonotype was counted between two and nine times. The rearrangement joins TRBV7-2 to TRBJ2-3; 7 positions agree with TRBD2. Germline V CDR1 and CDR2: SGHTA, FQGNSA. This CDR3 contains 14 residues. V shed 7 bases and J 5 bases; nucleotides not matched to a gene: 9. CDR3 sequence: CASKRAGYKDTQYF. The CDR3 DNA reads as TGTGCCAGCAAGCGAGCGGGGTATAAAGATACGCAGTATTTT.

V usage is TRBV25-1 and J usage is TRBJ1-6; D might be TRBD1 (6 bases). In germline, CDR1 is MGHDK, CDR2 SYGVNS. Between the trimmed V and J ends, which lost 5 bases and 6 bases, there was a span of 14 bases. CDR3 length: 15 amino acids. The CDR3 is CASSPRGGTNSPLHF. The CDR3 DNA is TGTGCCAGCAGTCCCCGAGGGGGTACTAATTCACCCCTCCACTTT.

This clonotype was counted only a few times. The chain carries TRBV5-1 and TRBJ1-1; unclear D gene. Per the germline V gene, CDR1 is SGHRS and CDR2 is YFSETQ. Trimming pared 1 base from V and 8 bases from J, leaving 12 bases between. The CDR3 extends over 13 amino acids. This CDR3 reads CASSLYSTDEAFF. For the CDR3, the DNA is TGCGCCAGCAGCTTGTATTCGACGGACGAAGCTTTCTTT.

The rearrangement links TRBV7-3 to TRBJ2-5; D possibly uses TRBD1 or TRBD2 (6 bases each). Deletions cut 2 bases from V and 4 bases from J, with 14 bases between. Germline V CDR1 and CDR2: SGHTA, FQGTGA. The CDR3 is 15 residues long. DNA of the CDR3: TGTGCCAGCAGCTTAGGGGGGCCCCGTGGAGAGACCCAGTACTTC. This gives the protein CASSLGGPRGETQYF.

V usage is TRBV12-3 or TRBV12-4 and J usage is TRBJ1-3; tentative D call: TRBD1 (6 bases). V gave up 6 bases and J gave up 0 bases, with 12 bases separating them. The CDR3 totals 15 residues. The CDR3 loop reads CASSNTGSSGNTIYF. CDR3 coding DNA: TGTGCCAGCAGCAACACAGGGAGCTCTGGAAACACCATATATTTT.

The chain carries TRBV30 and TRBJ1-2; 8 bases align to TRBD1. Looked up from germline, CDR1 is GTSNPN and CDR2 is SVGIG (reference sequence). With V trimmed by 6 bases and J by 0 bases, 9 bases remained unmatched. CDR3 length: 15 amino acids. In DNA form, the CDR3 reads TGTGCCTGCAAGGACAGGGTTACTTCTAACTATGGCTACACCTTC. Amino acids: CACKDRVTSNYGYTF.

The genes are TRBV6-2 or TRBV6-3 and TRBJ2-7; D perhaps matches TRBD1 (6 bases). CDR3 length: 17 residues. Germline CDR1 and CDR2: MNHEY and SVGEGT. V lost 4 bases, J lost 4 bases, and 23 bases lay in between. The CDR3 DNA reads TGTGCCAGCAGTTCTGGAAATTACAGGGTGACGCGATACGAGCAGTACTTC. The encoded protein is CASSSGNYRVTRYEQYF.

The gene calls are TRBV12-3 or TRBV12-4 and TRBJ2-5; unclear D gene. The CDR3 is 14 residues long. Trimming cost V 5 bases and J 2 bases, with 12 bases left between them. CDR3 protein: CASSPLTPQETQYF. The DNA for the CDR3 is TGTGCCAGCAGTCCATTGACACCTCAAGAGACCCAGTACTTC.

This chain joins TRBV7-3 and TRBJ2-1; D possibly matches TRBD1 or TRBD2 (5 bases each). The CDR3 has 12 amino acids. With 2 bases removed from V and 8 bases from J, the gap between germline ends came to 7 bases. Germline V CDR1 and CDR2: SGHTA, FQGTGA. In DNA, the CDR3 is TGTGCCAGCAGCTTAGGGACCCATGAGCAGTTCTTC. Its translation is CASSLGTHEQFF. Variable domain in full (rest from reference TRBV7-3 and TRBJ2-1): GAGVSQTPSNKVTEKGKYVELRCDPISGHTALYWYRQSLGQGPEFLIYFQGTGAADDSGLPNDRFFAVRPEGSVSTLKIQRTERGDSAVYLCASSLGTHEQFFGPGTRLTVL.

The genes are TRBV20-1 and TRBJ2-7; D perhaps matches TRBD1 (5 bases). From germline, CDR1 is DFQATT and CDR2 SNEGSKA (reference sequence). V gave up 0 bases and J gave up 0 bases, with 9 bases separating them. The CDR3 runs 14 residues. CDR3 DNA sequence: TGCAGTGCTAGAGACAGGACAACCTCCTACGAGCAGTACTTC. It translates to CSARDRTTSYEQYF.

This sequence joins TRBV12-3 or TRBV12-4 and TRBJ1-1, with D tentatively TRBD1 (6 bases). Between the trimmed V and J ends, which lost 7 bases and 5 bases, there was a span of 17 bases. The CDR3 spans 14 residues. For the CDR3, the DNA is TGTGCCAGCAATTCGCCCCGAGGGGGAACTGAAGCTTTCTTT. It encodes CASNSPRGGTEAFF.

This clonotype was seen just once. A much larger clone is a single base away; this may be a read error. V usage is TRBV4-2 and J usage is TRBJ2-7; D gene unclear. From germline, CDR1 is LGHNA and CDR2 YNFKEQ. The CDR3 has 16 amino acids. With 0 bases removed from V and 3 bases from J, the gap between germline ends came to 15 bases. CDR3: CASSQDRIELNYEQYF. In DNA form, the CDR3 reads TGTGCCAGCAGCCAAGATAGGATAGAGCTCAACTACGAGCAGTACTTC.

The chain combines TRBV19 with TRBJ2-3; 7 bases are shared with TRBD1. Germline CDR1 and CDR2: LNHDA and SQIVND (reference sequence). The J segment lost 1 base and the V segment lost 6 bases, leaving 13 bases of the junction unmatched. The CDR3 loop spans 17 amino acids. The CDR3 reads CASSQTGRVTGTDTQYF. CDR3 DNA: TGTGCCAGTAGCCAGACAGGGAGAGTTACCGGCACAGATACGCAGTATTTT.

This clonotype was counted only a few times. The genes are TRBV6-5 and TRBJ2-3, with a possible D match to TRBD1 (5 bases). The V end lost 3 bases, the J end lost 6 bases, and 16 bases lay between the germline ends. This CDR3 spans 15 amino acids. Germline V CDR1 and CDR2: MNHEY, SVGAGI. The CDR3 DNA follows: TGTGCCAGCAGTTATTCCGACCTACAGGCGGATACGCAGTATTTT. Translating it yields CASSYSDLQADTQYF.

This clonotype was picked up a small number of times. The chain has TRBV18 and TRBJ1-6; 8 positions agree with TRBD1. The J segment lost 8 bases and the V segment lost 5 bases, leaving 8 bases of the junction unmatched. CDR1 and CDR2 from the germline V gene are KGHSH and LQKENI. The CDR3 has 15 residues. In DNA, the CDR3 is TGTGCCAGCTCAGCGTCCCAGGGGGCGGATTCACCCCTCCACTTT. Its protein is CASSASQGADSPLHF.

The chain joins TRBV6-1 to TRBJ2-7, with 10 bases aligning to TRBD1. CDR1 MNHNS and CDR2 SASEGT come from the germline V gene. The CDR3 contains 16 residues. V trimming: 5 bases; J trimming: 0 bases; junction bases outside the gene matches: 7. CDR3 bases: TGTGCCAGCAGTCCACTCGGGACAGGGGACTCCTACGAGCAGTACTTC. This encodes CASSPLGTGDSYEQYF.

This chain uses TRBV5-6 with TRBJ2-5, with D possibly matching TRBD1 (5 bases). The germline CDR1 and CDR2 sequences are SGHDT and YYEEEE. The CDR3 extends over 13 amino acids. Trimming took 6 bases from V and 3 from J, leaving 12 bases between them. The CDR3 sequence: CASIKGQKETQYF. DNA of the CDR3: TGTGCCAGCATAAAGGGGCAGAAAGAGACCCAGTACTTC.

The CDR3 sequence: CASSQVGSGRVKLFF. CDR3 coding DNA: TGCGCCAGCAGCCAAGTGGGGTCAGGGCGGGTAAAACTGTTTTTT. The genes are TRBV4-3 and TRBJ1-4, with a possible D match to TRBD1 (5 bases). The CDR3 has 15 residues. Trimming took off 1 base at V and 10 bases at J, with 16 bases between the two ends. Per the germline V gene, CDR1 is LGHNA and CDR2 is YSLEER.